This T cell receptor (beta chain) was retrieved from a study of regulatory T cells in long-lasting Graves disease. Study-level points and caveats: TRBV28, TRBJ1-2 and TRBJ2-5 were segments that persistent disease favored.

Arm-PCR of CDR3 regions and iRepertoire HTBI primers were used to build TCR beta libraries. TCRdb re-analysed the multiplex PCR reads in MiXCR, keeping a single row per CDR3 protein. The table records around 430,000 distinct CDR3 sequences, approximately 22% of them present only once. About this clonotype itself: No antigen is known for it.

There are 13 residues in the CDR3. J gave up 10 bases and V 3 bases, and 9 bases lay outside the gene matches. The germline V gene has CDR1 DFQATT and CDR2 SNEGSKA (reference sequence). Time point noted: persistent/refractory GD, antithyroid drugs over 5 years with positive TRAb. The TCR library used RNA extracted from PBMCs. Graves' disease diagnosis relied on American Thyroid Association guidelines. J is TRBJ1-2 and V is TRBV20-1, with 9 bases identical to TRBD1. Material: peripheral blood mononuclear cells (PBMCs), obtained when the disease was refractory, from a patient treated with antithyroid drugs. This receptor was taken from a female donor with Graves disease. The CDR3 DNA reads TGCAGTGCTAGGGACCTCGGACAGGGGAACTACACCTTC. It encodes CSARDLGQGNYTF.